This T cell receptor (beta chain) comes out of a study of OX40 agonist ivuxolimab in advanced cancers. TCRdb's table, derived via immunoSEQ multiplex PCR, lists solely in-frame clones and lacks some. This table has about 52,000 clones, 88% appearing once. This sequence originates from an adult with an advanced solid tumor such as melanoma, head and neck, liver or kidney cancer. The source was CD4+ or CD8+ T cells sorted from blood, collected in a trial of the OX40 agonist ivuxolimab.

CDR3 DNA sequence: TGTGCCAGTAGTCCAAGGGACAGGGAGGATGTCACTGAAGCTTTCTTT. As protein: CASSPRDREDVTEAFF. The chain couples TRBV19 to TRBJ1-1; 9 bases are shared with TRBD1. Looked up from germline, CDR1 is LNHDA and CDR2 is SQIVND (reference sequence). This CDR3 spans 16 amino acids. Unmatched junction bases numbered 11, after V lost 5 bases and J lost 4 bases.